Shown below are 26 T cell receptor beta chains from a single sample sequenced in a study. Sequencing used immunoSEQ multiplex PCR; TCRdb keeps in-frame clones, though not all of them. The table has around 49,000 clones, 80% to 95% seen once. Input material: PBMCs. All receptors come from a man aged 40-49 years with rheumatoid arthritis.

CDR3 sequence (DNA): TGCGCCAGCACCCGGGGACAGTCCTACGAGCAGTACTTC. Encoded protein: CASTRGQSYEQYF. V usage is TRBV5-1 and J usage is TRBJ2-7; 7 bases are shared with TRBD1. The CDR3 length is 13 residues. The V segment lost 6 bases and the J segment 1 base; nucleotides outside the gene matches: 4. The germline V gene has CDR1 SGHRS and CDR2 YFSETQ. The entire variable domain, with the rest obtained from reference TRBV5-1 and TRBJ2-7, is as follows: KAGVTQTPRYLIKTRGQQVTLSCSPISGHRSVSWYQQTPGQGLQFLFEYFSETQRNKGNFPGRFSGRQFSNSRSEMNVSTLELGDSALYLCASTRGQSYEQYFGPGTRLTVT.

This sequence joins TRBV27 and TRBJ2-7; the match to TRBD1 covers 7 bases. CDR1 MNHEY and CDR2 SMNVEV come from the germline V gene (reference sequence). The CDR3 is 16 residues long. J lost 2 bases, V lost 8 bases, and 15 bases had no gene match. CDR3 in amino acids: CASSGAFGTDTYEQYF. The CDR3 DNA reads as TGTGCCAGCTCGGGCGCGTTCGGGACAGACACCTACGAGCAGTACTTC.

The CDR3 sequence: CASSSPAGAHEQYF. The CDR3 DNA reads TGTGCCAGCAGCTCTCCCGCGGGAGCTCACGAGCAGTACTTC. The rearrangement joins TRBV7-9 to TRBJ2-7, with TRBD2 matching over 7 bases. This CDR3 is 14 amino acids long. Germline loops: CDR1 SEHNR, CDR2 FQNEAQ (reference sequence). V lost 4 bases, J lost 5 bases, and 8 bases stayed unmatched. Looking up the rest from reference TRBV7-9 and TRBJ2-7 gives the full variable domain: DTGVSQNPRHKITKRGQNVTFRCDPISEHNRLYWYRQTLGQGPEFLTYFQNEAQLEKSRLLSDRFSAERPKGSFSTLEIQRTEQGDSAMYLCASSSPAGAHEQYFGPGTRLTVT.

The chain has TRBV29-1 and TRBJ1-3; D is unresolved. CDR3 length: 16 residues. Germline-derived CDR1 and CDR2 are SQVTM and ANQGSEA. Deletions cut 4 bases from V and 4 bases from J, with 20 bases between. CDR3 nucleotides: TGCAGCGTTGTCCCCGGGCCCACGGGTACAGGAAACACCATATATTTT. Protein sequence: CSVVPGPTGTGNTIYF.

This rearrangement joins TRBV9 to TRBJ2-1, with TRBD2 as a possible D gene (7 bases). CDR1 and CDR2 (germline): SGDLS, YYNGEE. Trimming took off 0 bases at V and 4 bases at J, with 11 bases between the two ends. The CDR3 is 15 amino acids. CDR3 in amino acids: CASSVDGGPYNEQFF. The CDR3 coding sequence is TGTGCCAGCAGCGTAGACGGGGGGCCTTACAATGAGCAGTTCTTC.

The chain joins TRBV27 to TRBJ1-4; unclear D gene. Germline V gene sequence: CDR1 MNHEY, CDR2 SMNVEV (reference sequence). V lost 6 bases and J 8 bases, leaving 13 bases between the germline ends. This CDR3 has 13 residues. Here the CDR3 reads CASRRSLDEKLFF. CDR3 nucleotides: TGTGCCAGCAGGCGATCTTTGGACGAAAAACTGTTTTTT.

This clone has more than one count but fewer than ten. The V and J genes are TRBV19 and TRBJ1-1; D is uncertain. This CDR3 region has 12 residues. CDR1 and CDR2 (germline): LNHDA, SQIVND (reference sequence). V gave up 6 bases and J gave up 1 base, with 6 bases separating them. The CDR3 region is CASSDENTEAFF. CDR3 nucleotides: TGTGCCAGTAGCGATGAGAACACTGAAGCTTTCTTT.

The genes are TRBV5-8 and TRBJ2-3; D is uncertain. Germline lookup yields CDR1 SGHTS and CDR2 YDEGEE. The CDR3 has 13 amino acids. Trimming cost V 0 bases and J 10 bases, with 12 bases left between them. The chain's CDR3 is CASSLERQVAQYF. In DNA, the CDR3 is TGTGCCAGCAGCTTGGAGAGACAAGTTGCGCAGTATTTT. Based on the CDR3 plus reference TRBV5-8 and TRBJ2-3, the full variable domain is EAGVTQSPTHLIKTRGQQATLRCSPISGHTSVYWYQQALGLGLQFLLWYDEGEERNRGNFPPRFSGRQFPNYSSELNVNALELEDSALYLCASSLERQVAQYFGPGTRLTVL.

V usage is TRBV3-1 (or the pseudogene TRBV3-2) and J usage is TRBJ1-1; no definite D call. The V gene lost 6 bases and the J gene lost 5 bases, with 16 bases spanning the gap. The CDR3 is made up of 14 amino acids. Germline loops: CDR1 LGHDT, CDR2 YNNKEL (reference sequence). The CDR3 coding sequence is TGTGCCAGCAGTCACAGCCCTTTGGAGACTGAAGCTTTCTTT. Translation gives CASSHSPLETEAFF.

This rearrangement joins TRBV7-9 to TRBJ1-1; tentatively, D is TRBD1 (6 bases). V lost 3 bases to trimming and J lost 1 base, with 6 bases between them. This CDR3 has 13 residues. Germline loops: CDR1 SEHNR, CDR2 FQNEAQ (reference sequence). This CDR3 is CASSFRGNTEAFF. For the CDR3, the DNA is TGTGCCAGCAGCTTCAGGGGGAACACTGAAGCTTTCTTT. The full variable domain, its missing parts supplied by reference TRBV7-9 and TRBJ1-1, is DTGVSQNPRHKITKRGQNVTFRCDPISEHNRLYWYRQTLGQGPEFLTYFQNEAQLEKSRLLSDRFSAERPKGSFSTLEIQRTEQGDSAMYLCASSFRGNTEAFFGQGTRLTVV.

The rearrangement links TRBV5-1 to TRBJ1-4; TRBD1 aligns across 10 bases. CDR3 length: 17 amino acids. Germline assignment: CDR1 SGHRS and CDR2 YFSETQ. The trim removed 4 bases at V and 2 bases at J, leaving 8 bases unmatched. CDR3 in DNA: TGCGCCAGCAGCCGGATCGGGACAGGGGCCACTAATGAAAAACTGTTTTTT. Protein: CASSRIGTGATNEKLFF.

V and J are TRBV12-3 or TRBV12-4 and TRBJ1-4; a weak D match, TRBD1 (5 bases). The CDR3 covers 13 residues. The V and J ends lost 6 bases and 8 bases respectively, with 13 bases between them. CDR3 bases: TGTGCCAGCAGGCAGGGAGAAGAGGAAAAACTGTTTTTT. Encoded protein: CASRQGEEEKLFF.

With regard to this clone: At one end the junction does not follow the germline gene, possibly because of a read error. The V and J genes are TRBV30 and TRBJ1-1; no clear D gene. This CDR3 is 15 amino acids long. Germline V CDR1 and CDR2: GTSNPN, SVGIG (reference sequence). CDR3 bases: TGTGCCTGGAGTCCCGGAGGAGGGATGAAGACTGAAGCTTTCTTT. As protein: CAWSPGGGMKTEAFF.

This chain joins TRBV3-1 (or the pseudogene TRBV3-2) and TRBJ2-7; D uncertain. CDR3 length: 16 amino acids. The germline CDR1 and CDR2 sequences are LGHDT and YNNKEL (reference sequence). Deletions cut 0 bases from V and 5 bases from J, with 17 bases between. CDR3 sequence (DNA): TGTGCCAGCAGCCAAGAACGGTGGGTAGAACATCACGAGCAGTACTTC. This sequence encodes CASSQERWVEHHEQYF.

The V and J genes are TRBV12-3 or TRBV12-4 and TRBJ2-7, with 7 bases fitting TRBD1. The V segment lost 6 bases and the J segment 5 bases; nucleotides outside the gene matches: 4. The CDR3 extends over 12 amino acids. The CDR3 reads CASRDRPHEQYF. As DNA, the CDR3 is TGTGCCAGCAGGGACAGGCCCCACGAGCAGTACTTC.

The chain carries TRBV2 and TRBJ2-2, with 7 bases matching TRBD1. The CDR3 loop spans 15 amino acids. Unmatched junction bases numbered 7, after V lost 3 bases and J lost 6 bases. Germline V gives CDR1 SNHLY, CDR2 FYNNEI. The CDR3 DNA is TGTGCCAGCAGTGAGTTAACAGGGGTCCCCGGGGAGCTGTTTTTT. Translating gives CASSELTGVPGELFF. Using reference TRBV2 and TRBJ2-2 for the parts outside the CDR3, the full variable domain is EPEVTQTPSHQVTQMGQEVILRCVPISNHLYFYWYRQILGQKVEFLVSFYNNEISEKSEIFDDQFSVERPDGSNFTLKIRSTKLEDSAMYFCASSELTGVPGELFFGEGSRLTVL.

This chain connects TRBV9 to TRBJ2-5, with TRBD1 matching over 9 bases. This CDR3 contains 16 residues. The V gene's germline CDR1 is SGDLS and CDR2 YYNGEE. V shed 4 bases, J shed 3 bases, and the junction held 10 bases outside the gene matches. CDR3: CASSPQGTGIKETQYF. The CDR3 nucleotides are TGTGCCAGCAGCCCACAGGGGACAGGGATAAAAGAGACCCAGTACTTC.

The chain's CDR3 is CASSPSRGHEQYF. The CDR3 bases are TGTGCCAGCAGCCCCTCCCGAGGGCACGAGCAGTACTTC. The chain uses TRBV11-3 and TRBJ2-7; D is possibly TRBD2 (5 bases). The CDR3 loop spans 13 amino acids. The V and J ends lost 5 bases and 5 bases respectively, with 13 bases between them. Germline values: CDR1 SGHNT, CDR2 YENEEA.

The chain recombines TRBV9 with TRBJ2-2; D might be TRBD1 or TRBD2, each matching 5 bases. Trimming removed 0 bases at V and 1 base at J, with 10 bases between. Germline V gene data show CDR1 as SGDLS and CDR2 as YYNGEE. This CDR3 comprises 16 residues. The CDR3 loop reads CASSVGGTGNTGELFF. The CDR3 bases are TGTGCCAGCAGCGTAGGTGGGACGGGGAACACCGGGGAGCTGTTTTTT.

CDR3 sequence (DNA): TGCGCCAGCAGCCATACCTCGACAGGGTTGGGCACAGATACGCAGTATTTT. Protein: CASSHTSTGLGTDTQYF. This chain uses TRBV5-1 with TRBJ2-3; 7 bases align to TRBD1. Germline V gives CDR1 SGHRS, CDR2 YFSETQ. Trimming cost V 4 bases and J 1 base; bases outside gene matches: 12. The CDR3 runs to 17 residues.

Here the CDR3 DNA reads TGTGCCAGTACCAAGACAGGCTCAACCTACAATGAGCAGTTCTTC. Amino acid sequence: CASTKTGSTYNEQFF. This chain links TRBV19 with TRBJ2-1; a possible D gene is TRBD1 (6 bases). CDR1 is LNHDA and CDR2 is SQIVND in the germline V gene (reference sequence). This CDR3 is 15 amino acids long. Trimming shortened V by 7 bases and J by 2 bases, and 15 bases separated the two germline ends.

V is TRBV4-1 and J is TRBJ1-2, with 9 bases fitting TRBD1. The V segment lost 3 bases and the J segment 4 bases; nucleotides outside the gene matches: 6. Germline-derived CDR1 and CDR2 are MGHRA and YSYEKL. This CDR3 region has 15 residues. CDR3 nucleotide sequence: TGCGCCAGCAGCCACGGGACAGGGAAACTCTATGGCTACACCTTC. Amino acid sequence: CASSHGTGKLYGYTF.

The genes are TRBV10-3 and TRBJ2-4; 7 positions agree with TRBD1. Germline CDR1 ENHRY, CDR2 SYGVKD. The CDR3 is 17 amino acids. With 0 bases clipped from V and 7 bases from J, the junction kept 12 bases outside the gene matches. The CDR3 DNA sequence: TGTGCCATCAGTGAGTCGACAGGGACCGGACTCGGGAACATTCAGTACTTC. It codes for CAISESTGTGLGNIQYF.

J is TRBJ2-2 and V is TRBV18, with D tentatively TRBD1 (5 bases). The CDR3 consists of 16 residues. Germline CDR1 reads KGHSH; CDR2 reads LQKENI. V lost 3 bases to trimming and J lost 0 bases, with 11 bases between them. CDR3 nucleotides: TGTGCCAGCTCACCGGCCAGGGCTCCGAACACCGGGGAGCTGTTTTTT. This sequence encodes CASSPARAPNTGELFF.

The gene calls are TRBV6-1 and TRBJ1-2; perhaps TRBD1 as D (5 bases). This CDR3 is built from 16 residues. Germline V gives CDR1 MNHNS, CDR2 SASEGT. The V gene lost 0 bases and the J gene lost 3 bases, with 14 bases spanning the gap. CDR3 amino acids: CASSEARRGFDYGYTF. The CDR3 region has the DNA TGTGCCAGCAGTGAAGCCCGACGGGGGTTTGACTATGGCTACACCTTC.

V gene TRBV27 combines with J gene TRBJ2-7; D is perhaps TRBD1 or TRBD2 (7 bases each). The V end lost 6 bases, the J end lost 4 bases, and 10 bases lay between the germline ends. The CDR3 totals 12 residues. Germline V CDR1 and CDR2: MNHEY, SMNVEV (reference sequence). The CDR3 bases are TGTGCCAGCAGCCAGGGGGGGTACGAGCAGTACTTC. Its protein is CASSQGGYEQYF.